Listed here is a single T cell receptor (beta chain). The sample comes from a study of T cell repertoires in ileal Crohn's disease. Time point described: neoterminal ileum biopsy at postoperative endoscopy, about 6 months after surgery. Assay used: immunoSEQ multiplex PCR; TCRdb lists only in-frame clones, some missing. Altogether about 15,000 clones are present, 78% being singletons, with the ten largest covering around 4.1%. The germline V gene encodes CDR1 MNHEY and CDR2 SMNVEV (reference sequence). This CDR3 is built from 14 residues. Trimming took 5 bases from V and 5 from J; bases not matched to a gene: 6.

The sample consisted of ileal tissue. This TCR derives from an adult with Crohn's disease. V is TRBV27 and J is TRBJ1-2; the match to TRBD1 covers 9 bases. This CDR3 reads CASSPRQGVYGYTF. For the CDR3, the DNA is TGTGCCAGCAGTCCCAGACAGGGGGTATATGGCTACACCTTC.